This T cell receptor (beta chain) was captured by sequencing in a study of regulatory T cells in long-lasting Graves disease. As to time point: newly diagnosed GD, antithyroid drugs for less than 3 months. Extracted RNA from PBMCs served as the source of the TCR library. For TCR beta, libraries came from iRepertoire HTBI primers and Arm-PCR of CDR3 regions. TCRdb ran MiXCR on the multiplex PCR reads and lists one entry per CDR3 protein. The table shows just over 600,000 distinct CDR3 sequences, with less than 20% occurring only once. The CDR3 totals 17 residues. J lost 2 bases, V lost 2 bases, and 5 bases had no gene match. The germline V gene has CDR1 SGHRS and CDR2 YFSETQ. These sequences were also reported in another study, on T cells in Graves' hyperthyroidism and ophthalmopathy. As that study records: Model output signaled ophthalmopathy a median about seven months ahead of onset.

The TCR originated in a woman aged 25 to 39 with Graves disease. This specimen was peripheral blood mononuclear cells (PBMCs), taken at new diagnosis, from a patient treated with antithyroid drugs. This sequence joins TRBV5-1 and TRBJ2-7, with 15 bases matching TRBD2. CDR3 nucleotide sequence: TGCGCCAGCAGCTTAGGACTAGCGGGAGGGAGACCCTACGAGCAGTACTTC. It is translated as CASSLGLAGGRPYEQYF.